A selection of T cell receptor beta chains follows, all from one sample in a study of blood T cell repertoires in COVID-19. TCRdb's copy holds only in-frame clones and misses some; the assay was immunoSEQ multiplex PCR. The repertoire has about 160,000 clones, just under 85% of them found once; the top ten carry about 20%. Material for sequencing was peripheral blood. The source of these receptors is a woman of 80 years or more with acute or convalescent COVID-19. Both conserved end residues are part of each CDR3. A D gene is named only where the DNA matches it firmly. Clone sizes are given selectively: once, few, many, or a class where the clone is expanded.

J gene: TRBJ2-3; CDR3 length: 17; V gene: TRBV29-1; clone size: NA; D gene: TRBD2; CDR3 protein: CSVDPSGRYASTDTQYF; CDR3 DNA: TGCAGCGTTGATCCTAGCGGGAGGTATGCTAGCACAGATACGCAGTATTTT
J gene: TRBJ1-1; CDR3 length: 14; V gene: TRBV3-1/TRBV3-2; clone size: NA; D gene: NA; CDR3 protein: CASSPLSQATEAFF; CDR3 DNA: TGTGCCAGCAGCCCCCTATCGCAGGCCACTGAAGCTTTCTTT
J gene: TRBJ2-2; CDR3 length: 15; V gene: TRBV6-5; clone size: once; D gene: NA; CDR3 protein: CASRPGHANTGELFF; CDR3 DNA: TGTGCCAGCCGACCGGGACACGCGAACACCGGGGAGCTGTTTTTT
J gene: TRBJ1-6; CDR3 length: 17; V gene: TRBV7-7; clone size: NA; D gene: TRBD1; CDR3 protein: CASSLVLRDRGVSPLHF; CDR3 DNA: TGTGCCAGCAGCTTAGTTCTCCGAGACAGGGGGGTTTCACCCCTCCACTTT
J gene: TRBJ1-5; CDR3 length: 16; V gene: TRBV10-1; clone size: NA; D gene: NA; CDR3 protein: CASHRNQLYSNQPQHF; CDR3 DNA: TGCGCCAGTCACAGGAATCAGCTTTATAGCAATCAGCCCCAGCATTTT
J gene: TRBJ1-3; CDR3 length: 14; V gene: TRBV12-5; clone size: NA; D gene: NA; CDR3 protein: CASGLISGRHTIYF; CDR3 DNA: TGTGCTAGTGGTCTGATCAGCGGGAGGCACACCATATATTTT
J gene: TRBJ1-1; CDR3 length: 12; V gene: TRBV11-2; clone size: NA; D gene: NA; CDR3 protein: CASSFEGLEAFF; CDR3 DNA: TGTGCCAGCAGCTTCGAGGGTCTTGAAGCTTTCTTT
J gene: TRBJ1-1; CDR3 length: 13; V gene: TRBV7-2; clone size: NA; D gene: NA; CDR3 protein: CASSLIQGVEAFF; CDR3 DNA: TGTGCCAGCAGCTTGATCCAGGGTGTTGAAGCTTTCTTT
J gene: TRBJ2-7; CDR3 length: 17; V gene: TRBV7-2; clone size: NA; D gene: TRBD2; CDR3 protein: CASSLARTSGRINEQYF; CDR3 DNA: TGTGCCAGCAGCTTAGCGCGGACTAGCGGGAGAATAAACGAGCAGTACTTC
J gene: TRBJ1-2; CDR3 length: 15; V gene: TRBV7-2; clone size: NA; D gene: TRBD1; CDR3 protein: CASSLGPGQIPGYTF; CDR3 DNA: TGTGCCAGCAGCTTAGGCCCGGGACAGATCCCTGGCTACACCTTC
J gene: TRBJ2-2; CDR3 length: 18; V gene: TRBV7-9; clone size: NA; D gene: TRBD2; CDR3 protein: CASSHHLTSGRGTGELFF; CDR3 DNA: TGTGCCAGCAGCCATCATTTGACTAGCGGGAGAGGCACCGGGGAGCTGTTTTTT
J gene: TRBJ2-3; CDR3 length: 12; V gene: TRBV6-6; clone size: NA; D gene: NA; CDR3 protein: CASSRTGYTQYF; CDR3 DNA: TGTGCCAGCAGTCGGACGGGGTATACGCAGTATTTT
J gene: TRBJ2-2; CDR3 length: 17; V gene: TRBV4-3; clone size: NA; D gene: TRBD2; CDR3 protein: CASSQDNSGRYTGELFF; CDR3 DNA: TGCGCCAGCAGCCAAGATAATAGCGGGAGATACACCGGGGAGCTGTTTTTT
J gene: TRBJ2-1; CDR3 length: 14; V gene: TRBV6-5; clone size: NA; D gene: NA; CDR3 protein: CASSYSWQAGGEFF; CDR3 DNA: TGTGCCAGCAGTTACTCGTGGCAGGCCGGGGGAGAGTTCTTC
J gene: TRBJ2-2; CDR3 length: 18; V gene: TRBV27; clone size: NA; D gene: NA; CDR3 protein: CASTLRGRALGGTGELFF; CDR3 DNA: TGTGCCAGCACCTTAAGGGGGAGGGCATTGGGTGGGACCGGGGAGCTGTTTTTT
J gene: TRBJ1-4; CDR3 length: 15; V gene: TRBV5-1; clone size: NA; D gene: NA; CDR3 protein: CASSFLGGISEKLFF; CDR3 DNA: TGCGCCAGCAGCTTTTTGGGGGGTATAAGTGAAAAACTGTTTTTT
J gene: TRBJ2-3; CDR3 length: 15; V gene: TRBV30; clone size: NA; D gene: NA; CDR3 protein: CAWSRGTPSTDTQYF; CDR3 DNA: TGTGCCTGGAGTAGGGGGACCCCTAGCACAGATACGCAGTATTTT
J gene: TRBJ2-2; CDR3 length: 16; V gene: TRBV5-1; clone size: NA; D gene: TRBD2; CDR3 protein: CASSLSSGSTGGELFF; CDR3 DNA: TGCGCCAGCAGCTTGTCCAGCGGGAGTACCGGCGGGGAGCTGTTTTTT
J gene: TRBJ2-1; CDR3 length: 16; V gene: TRBV27; clone size: NA; D gene: TRBD2; CDR3 protein: CASSSVSGKSGNDQFF; CDR3 DNA: TGTGCCAGCAGTTCGGTTAGCGGGAAGTCTGGCAATGATCAGTTCTTC
J gene: TRBJ2-6; CDR3 length: 15; V gene: TRBV27; clone size: NA; D gene: TRBD1; CDR3 protein: CASSRDRAGANVLTF; CDR3 DNA: TGTGCCAGCAGCCGGGACAGGGCTGGGGCCAACGTCCTGACTTTC
J gene: TRBJ2-7; CDR3 length: 14; V gene: TRBV2; clone size: NA; D gene: TRBD1; CDR3 protein: CASIRGTGAYEQYF; CDR3 DNA: TGTGCCAGCATCCGAGGGACAGGGGCCTACGAGCAGTACTTC
J gene: TRBJ2-1; CDR3 length: 14; V gene: TRBV5-5; clone size: NA; D gene: NA; CDR3 protein: CASSSRDTYNEQFF; CDR3 DNA: TGTGCCAGCAGCTCCCGGGACACATACAATGAGCAGTTCTTC
J gene: TRBJ2-2; CDR3 length: 14; V gene: TRBV6-5; clone size: NA; D gene: NA; CDR3 protein: CASRPDRNTGELFF; CDR3 DNA: TGTGCCAGCAGGCCGGACAGGAACACCGGGGAGCTGTTTTTT
J gene: TRBJ1-2; CDR3 length: 15; V gene: TRBV2; clone size: NA; D gene: NA; CDR3 protein: CASSEEVRLTYGYTF; CDR3 DNA: TGTGCCAGCAGTGAAGAAGTCAGGCTTACTTATGGCTACACCTTC
J gene: TRBJ2-5; CDR3 length: 14; V gene: TRBV19; clone size: NA; D gene: TRBD2; CDR3 protein: CASSIGGRAGTQYF; CDR3 DNA: TGTGCCAGTAGTATTGGCGGGAGGGCCGGGACCCAGTACTTC
J gene: TRBJ1-3; CDR3 length: 15; V gene: TRBV6-6; clone size: NA; D gene: NA; CDR3 protein: CASGSPERSGNTIYF; CDR3 DNA: TGTGCCAGCGGATCCCCCGAGAGGTCTGGAAACACCATATATTTT
J gene: TRBJ1-2; CDR3 length: 11; V gene: TRBV20-1; clone size: NA; D gene: NA; CDR3 protein: CSAGSGYGYTF; CDR3 DNA: TGCAGTGCTGGGTCGGGTTATGGCTACACCTTC
J gene: TRBJ2-7; CDR3 length: 15; V gene: TRBV18; clone size: NA; D gene: TRBD1; CDR3 protein: CASSPTGGGPYEQYF; CDR3 DNA: TGTGCCAGCTCACCCACAGGGGGCGGACCCTACGAGCAGTACTTC
J gene: TRBJ1-1; CDR3 length: 11; V gene: TRBV2; clone size: NA; D gene: NA; CDR3 protein: CASSPNTEAFF; CDR3 DNA: TGTGCCAGCAGCCCTAACACTGAAGCTTTCTTT